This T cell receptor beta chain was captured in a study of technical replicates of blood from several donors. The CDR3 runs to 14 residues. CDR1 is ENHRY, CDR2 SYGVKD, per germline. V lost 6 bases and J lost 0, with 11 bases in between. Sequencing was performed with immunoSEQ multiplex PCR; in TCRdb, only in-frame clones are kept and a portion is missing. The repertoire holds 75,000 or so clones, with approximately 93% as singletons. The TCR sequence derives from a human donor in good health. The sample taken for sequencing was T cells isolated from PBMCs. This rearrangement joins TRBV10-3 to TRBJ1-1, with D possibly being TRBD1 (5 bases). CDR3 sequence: CAIRLDTLNTEAFF. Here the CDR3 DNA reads TGTGCCATCAGATTGGACACATTGAACACTGAAGCTTTCTTT.